This TCR beta chain was recovered during a study of shared clonotypes between healthy human individuals. CDR3 length: 15 amino acids. The V gene's germline CDR1 is SGHAT and CDR2 FQNNGV. Trimming cost V 2 bases and J 6 bases, with 14 bases left between them. Researchers partitioned CD4+ cells into CD45RA+ naive and CD45RA-negative memory subsets. Assay used: immunoSEQ multiplex PCR; TCRdb lists only in-frame clones, some missing. The sample yields approximately 2,000,000 clones, about nine tenths seen once. The sequencing input was naive CD4+ T cells from PBMCs. Subset denoted: CD45RA+ positively selected. This TCR was sampled from a man aged 18 to 29 in good health. Some clones in this sample may be carry-over from other donors' samples. J is TRBJ2-1 and V is TRBV11-2, with D perhaps TRBD2 (6 bases). Written as DNA, the CDR3 is TGTGCCAGCAGCTTAACGGGAGCCGAAACCAATGAGCAGTTCTTC. Translating it yields CASSLTGAETNEQFF. Supplemented by reference TRBV11-2 and TRBJ2-1, the full variable domain reads EAGVAQSPRYKIIEKRQSVAFWCNPISGHATLYWYQQILGQGPKLLIQFQNNGVVDDSQLPKDRFSAERLKGVDSTLKIQPAKLEDSAVYLCASSLTGAETNEQFFGPGTRLTVL.